This T cell receptor beta chain is drawn from a study of shared clonotypes between healthy human individuals. Whole-study results and caveats: Among donors, sharing of clonotypes was expected to be affected by sequencing depth.

About this clone itself: Antigen unknown. This is likely an artifact of a read error, given a far larger clone one base away.

Repertoires were generated with immunoSEQ multiplex PCR, while TCRdb's copy carries only in-frame clones and drops some. The sample holds about 490,000 clones, around 73% seen once. Germline V gene data show CDR1 as KGHSH and CDR2 as LQKENI. The CDR3 spans 16 residues. The clonotype originates from a woman between 40 and 55 years old in good health. Some clones in this sample may be carry-over from other donors' samples. The chain combines TRBV18 with TRBJ1-3; D is unclear. What was sequenced was PBMCs. The CDR3 nucleotides read TGTACCAGCTCACCACCGGGCCGATTCTCTGGAAACACCATATATTTT. Its protein is CTSSPPGRFSGNTIYF.